This T cell receptor beta chain was retrieved from a study of identical twins. General study findings and limits: When twins shared out-of-frame alpha sequences, those sequences had excess low generation probability.

Only a few counts were recorded for this clonotype. Its matching antigen is unknown. The CDR3 is 13 amino acids. V shed 3 bases and J shed 5 bases, with 8 bases lying between them. CDR1 is SGHRS and CDR2 is YFSETQ in the germline V gene. There were only healthy Caucasians among the donors. After template switching added a universal primer site, the resulting cDNA carried unique molecular identifiers. Using its own MiXCR run on the 5' RACE reads, TCRdb lists one record per CDR3 protein. Among just under 650,000 distinct CDR3 sequences, roughly 7.2% were seen once, and the ten largest hold 1.6%. These same data were also listed under a study on yellow fever vaccine responses in identical twins. That paper adds: After vaccination, twins' T cell response reportedly seemed partly convergent, partly personalized.

This chain connects TRBV5-1 to TRBJ2-2; D call uncertain. Sequencing was performed on PBMCs. This TCR was recovered from a woman aged 18-35 years in good health. This CDR3 is CASSSAMTGELFF. Here the CDR3 DNA reads TGCGCCAGCAGCTCCGCAATGACCGGGGAGCTGTTTTTT.